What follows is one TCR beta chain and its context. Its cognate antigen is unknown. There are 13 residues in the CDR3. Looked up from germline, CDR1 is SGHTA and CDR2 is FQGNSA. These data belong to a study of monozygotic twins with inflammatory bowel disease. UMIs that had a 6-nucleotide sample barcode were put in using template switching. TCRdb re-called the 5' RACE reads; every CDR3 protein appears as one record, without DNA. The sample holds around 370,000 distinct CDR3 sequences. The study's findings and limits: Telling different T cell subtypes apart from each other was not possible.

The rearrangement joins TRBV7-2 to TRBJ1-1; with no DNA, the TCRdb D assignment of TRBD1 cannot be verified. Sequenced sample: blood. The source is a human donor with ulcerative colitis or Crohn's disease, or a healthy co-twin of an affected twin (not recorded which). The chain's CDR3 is CASSTDRRLAAFF.